This T cell receptor (beta chain) was observed in a study of technical replicates of blood from a few donors (dated by TCRdb to about 2017). The library relied on the immunoSEQ multiplex PCR assay. What TCRdb holds here is the immuneACCESS table cut down to in-frame rearrangements. Part of the clones is not present; checked against another copy, under half of the missing clones reflect an unresolved V gene, and the others are unexplained. Here the sample has tens of thousands of clones; 94% occur a single time. The ten largest clones represent 0.2% to 0.3% of the sample. The CDR3 starts with the cysteine, ends with the phenylalanine, and has 16 residues. Kept here is only the CDR3 DNA, which spans 48 bases and is read in frame from base 1. V is trimmed back by 2 bases and J by 8 bases, and the junction contains 4 bases that no gene match accounts for. The germline V gene supplies CDR1 MRHNA and CDR2 SNTAGT.

A remark on this clone: Its antigen has not been determined. Per-base quality was not reported, and no clone a single base away is much larger than it.

The sample was T cells isolated from PBMCs. The sequence was collected from a human donor in good health. The chain uses TRBV6-4 and TRBJ2-1, and 15 junctional nucleotides match TRBD2. The CDR3 protein: CASSDRGLAGGDEQFF. The nucleotides read TGTGCCAGCAGTGACCGGGGACTAGCGGGGGGAGATGAGCAGTTCTTC.